This T cell receptor beta chain was sequenced in a study of blood T cells in healthy people across ages. This clonotype turned up a few times. The donors, all healthy, were Caucasians living in Russia, aged about 6 to 100. A sample-barcoded 5' primer and a J-beta primer mix were used in a second PCR of about 7 to 12 cycles. TCRdb called the 5' RACE reads again in MiXCR, with one record for every CDR3 protein. The data hold around 500,000 distinct CDR3 sequences, with roughly a quarter observed a single time. The same data also went into a second study, on T cells of mothers and their children. That study reports: M1S, a second-PCR primer, added sample barcodes and 2-4 random nucleotides. Each child contributed roughly 3 million TCR beta CDR3 reads, while each mother contributed over 9.5 million. The overlap seen between related mothers and children slightly exceeded that of unrelated pairs, though not significantly.

The receptor's source is a boy between 2 and 15 years old in good health. The sequenced material came from blood.

The chain's CDR3 is CAIGSQETQYF. Here the CDR3 DNA reads TGTGCCATCGGTTCCCAAGAGACCCAGTACTTC. This rearrangement joins TRBV10-3 to TRBJ2-5; D gene ambiguous. Germline V gene sequence: CDR1 ENHRY, CDR2 SYGVKD. The V end was cut by 8 bases, the J end by 1 base, with 5 bases between. This CDR3 contains 11 residues.